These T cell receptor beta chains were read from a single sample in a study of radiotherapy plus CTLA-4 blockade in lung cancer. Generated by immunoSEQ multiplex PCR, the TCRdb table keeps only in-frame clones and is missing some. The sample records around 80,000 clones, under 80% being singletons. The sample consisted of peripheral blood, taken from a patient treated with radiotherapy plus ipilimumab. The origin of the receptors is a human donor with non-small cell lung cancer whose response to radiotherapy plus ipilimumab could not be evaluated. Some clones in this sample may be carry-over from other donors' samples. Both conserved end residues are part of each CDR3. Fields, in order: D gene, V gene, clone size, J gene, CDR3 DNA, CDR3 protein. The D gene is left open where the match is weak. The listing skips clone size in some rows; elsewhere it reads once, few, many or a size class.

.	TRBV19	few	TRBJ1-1	TGTGCCAGTAGTATCGGAGGTCAACTAATGAACACTGAAGCTTTCTTT	CASSIGGQLMNTEAFF
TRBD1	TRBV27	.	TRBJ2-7	TGTGCCAGCAGTTTCAACTTTCCCACGCCGGGACAGGGGGCCTACGAGCAGTACTTC	CASSFNFPTPGQGAYEQYF
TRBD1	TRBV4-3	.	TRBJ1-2	TGCGCCAGCAGCCAAGTGACAGGGAGTGGCTACACCTTC	CASSQVTGSGYTF
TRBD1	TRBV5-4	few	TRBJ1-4	TGTGCCAGCAGCCGACAGGGCCGGAATGAAAAACTGTTTTTT	CASSRQGRNEKLFF
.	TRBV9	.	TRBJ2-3	TGTGCCAGCATGCCAGCGCTCACAGATACGCAGTATTTT	CASMPALTDTQYF
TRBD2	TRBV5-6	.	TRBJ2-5	TGTGCCAGCAGCTTGGTTGTGACTAGCGGGGGGGCCGAAGAGACCCAGTACTTC	CASSLVVTSGGAEETQYF
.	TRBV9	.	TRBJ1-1	TGTGCCAGCAGCGTCGCAGGGGTAAGGAACACTGAAGCTTTCTTT	CASSVAGVRNTEAFF
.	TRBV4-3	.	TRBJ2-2	TGCGCCAGCAGCCAAGAGGCAGGGGCCGGGGAGCTGTTTTTT	CASSQEAGAGELFF
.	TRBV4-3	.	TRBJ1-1	TGCGCCAGCAGCCGAGACGAAGGGAGGGAGTGGGGCACTGAAGCTTTCTTT	CASSRDEGREWGTEAFF
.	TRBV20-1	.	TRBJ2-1	TGCAGTGCCCCTGGCCATGAGCAGTTCTTC	CSAPGHEQFF
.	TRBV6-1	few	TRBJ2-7	TGTGCCAGCAGCGTACTGCCCACTTGGTACGAGCAGTACTTC	CASSVLPTWYEQYF
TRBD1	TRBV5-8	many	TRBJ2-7	TGTGCCAGCAGCTTGGGGGACAGGGGGCTCGACGAGCAGTACTTC	CASSLGDRGLDEQYF
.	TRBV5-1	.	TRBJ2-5	TGCGCCAGCAGCCAACAGGGTGGAGAGACCCAGTACTTC	CASSQQGGETQYF
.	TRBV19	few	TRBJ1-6	TGTGCCAGTAGTATCGTGGGGGGAAATTCACCCCTCCACTTT	CASSIVGGNSPLHF
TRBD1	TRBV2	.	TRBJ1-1	TGTGCCAGCAGTAGCGACAGGGGGAGGAGCACTGAAGCTTTCTTT	CASSSDRGRSTEAFF
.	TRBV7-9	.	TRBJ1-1	TGTGCCAGCAGCTTAGCGAGGGTTGGTGATACTGAAGCTTTCTTT	CASSLARVGDTEAFF
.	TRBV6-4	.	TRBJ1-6	TGTGCCAGCAACCAGGGGAGGGATTCACCCCTCCACTTT	CASNQGRDSPLHF
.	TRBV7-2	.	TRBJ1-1	TGTGCCAGCAGCTGGGGAGGAGGGAACACTGAAGCTTTCTTT	CASSWGGGNTEAFF
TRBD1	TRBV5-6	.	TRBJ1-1	TGTGCCAGCAGCGGGACCGGGACAGGGGGGACTGAAGCTTTCTTT	CASSGTGTGGTEAFF
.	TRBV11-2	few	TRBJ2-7	TGTGCCAGCAGCTTATATTCTAGCGAGTACGAGCAGTACTTC	CASSLYSSEYEQYF
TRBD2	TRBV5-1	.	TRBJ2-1	TGCGCCAGCAGCCTGGGACTAGCGGGGTTGGACAATGAGCAGTTCTTC	CASSLGLAGLDNEQFF
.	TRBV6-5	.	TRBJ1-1	TGTGCCAGCAGCCCCCGGGAAAGGAACACTGAAGCTTTCTTT	CASSPRERNTEAFF